The next 17 T cell receptor beta chains were all read from a single sample in a study of blood T cell repertoires in COVID-19. Produced via immunoSEQ multiplex PCR; TCRdb's table is partial and in-frame only. The sample includes about 89,000 clones, around 89% of them seen just once. Source material: peripheral blood. Receptor source: a man aged 60 to 69 with acute or convalescent COVID-19.

This rearrangement joins TRBV4-2 to TRBJ1-1; 7 bases are shared with TRBD1. The trim removed 0 bases at V and 2 bases at J, leaving 6 bases unmatched. Germline V gives CDR1 LGHNA, CDR2 YNFKEQ. CDR3 length equals 16 residues. CDR3 sequence: CASSQETGNYNTEAFF. The CDR3 nucleotides read TGTGCCAGCAGCCAAGAGACAGGGAACTATAACACTGAAGCTTTCTTT.

The chain joins TRBV7-6 to TRBJ2-1, with 7 bases matching TRBD2. The germline gives CDR1 SGHVS, CDR2 FNYEAQ. The CDR3 is 15 residues long. J was trimmed by 5 bases and V by 2 bases; bases with no gene match: 6. The CDR3 DNA reads as TGTGCCAGCAGCTTAAGGCTAGCGGCCAACAATGAGCAGTTCTTC. Residues: CASSLRLAANNEQFF.

This chain links TRBV7-9 with TRBJ2-2, with no clear D. Trimming removed 5 bases from V and 3 bases from J, with 4 bases in between. Germline values: CDR1 SEHNR, CDR2 FQNEAQ (reference sequence). The length of the CDR3 is 12 residues. The CDR3 DNA sequence: TGTGCCAGCAGCCCGGACACCGGGGAGCTGTTTTTT. Protein: CASSPDTGELFF.

The chain is built from TRBV29-1 and TRBJ1-2, with D unresolved. Germline V gene lookup returns CDR1 SQVTM and CDR2 ANQGSEA. The CDR3 consists of 12 residues. V was clipped by 4 bases and J by 4 bases, with 10 bases between them. The CDR3 sequence is CSVGAGGYGYTF. CDR3 sequence (DNA): TGCAGCGTTGGGGCGGGAGGCTATGGCTACACCTTC.

This clone was seen once. The J gene is TRBJ2-7, the V gene TRBV5-1, with 9 bases identical to TRBD1. The CDR3 sequence is 15 residues long. Germline V gives CDR1 SGHRS, CDR2 YFSETQ. After removal of 0 bases from V and 4 bases from J, the junction contained 5 bases not matched to a gene. Here the CDR3 DNA reads TGCGCCAGCAGCTTGGCATCCGACAGGGGGTACGAGCAGTACTTC. As protein: CASSLASDRGYEQYF.

The J gene is TRBJ1-2, the V gene TRBV30, with unresolved D. This CDR3 spans 15 amino acids. The V and J ends lost 0 bases and 6 bases respectively, with 17 bases between them. Germline V gives CDR1 GTSNPN, CDR2 SVGIG (reference sequence). CDR3 amino acids: CAWSVLRNSRDGYTF. The DNA of the CDR3 is TGTGCCTGGAGTGTACTAAGGAATTCGAGGGATGGCTACACCTTC.

In this sample, this clone turned up once. The chain uses TRBV11-2 and TRBJ2-2; weak D call: TRBD2 (6 bases). The germline gives CDR1 SGHAT, CDR2 FQNNGV. This CDR3 has 13 residues. Trimming removed 5 bases at V and 4 bases at J, with 8 bases between. DNA of the CDR3: TGTGCCAGCAGCCCCGGGAGCACCGGGGAGCTGTTTTTT. Protein: CASSPGSTGELFF.

V is TRBV3-1 (or the pseudogene TRBV3-2) and J is TRBJ2-1; 10 bases are a match to TRBD2. With 1 base clipped from V and 8 bases from J, the junction kept 11 bases outside the gene matches. Looked up from germline, CDR1 is LGHDT and CDR2 is YNNKEL (reference sequence). The CDR3 is made up of 17 amino acids. This CDR3 is CASSQGHELAGIYEQFF. In DNA form, the CDR3 reads TGTGCCAGCAGCCAAGGGCATGAACTAGCGGGAATCTATGAGCAGTTCTTC.

The chain employs TRBV2 and TRBJ2-1; 8 bases agree with TRBD2. CDR1 SNHLY and CDR2 FYNNEI come from the germline V gene. V lost 5 bases, J lost 5 bases, and 8 bases stayed unmatched. This CDR3 has 15 amino acids. As DNA, the CDR3 is TGTGCCAGCAGTCTTCTCGGGGGGGGTCACAATGAGCAGTTCTTC. This codes for CASSLLGGGHNEQFF.

The rearrangement joins TRBV7-2 to TRBJ2-1, with 14 positions matching TRBD2. The V segment lost 1 base and the J segment 8 bases; nucleotides outside the gene matches: 10. From germline, CDR1 is SGHTA and CDR2 FQGNSA. The CDR3 runs to 18 residues. CDR3 in amino acids: CASSLGTSGRSRTDEQFF. For the CDR3, the DNA is TGTGCCAGCAGCTTAGGGACTAGCGGGAGGTCTCGGACGGATGAGCAGTTCTTC.

V gene TRBV6-5 combines with J gene TRBJ1-1; D is uncertain. In germline, CDR1 is MNHEY, CDR2 SVGAGI. V was shortened by 7 bases and J by 2 bases, with 11 bases between the two germline ends. This CDR3 spans 13 amino acids. The CDR3 DNA reads as TGTGCCAGCACCTTCGACACAAACACTGAAGCTTTCTTT. The encoded protein is CASTFDTNTEAFF.

The table lists this clone with a few counts. This chain links TRBV12-2 with TRBJ2-1; TRBD1 reflects the table's D call only, with no check against the DNA. TRBV12-2 is assigned pseudogene status. This CDR3 has 16 residues. The CDR3 is CASRLDRPFSYNEQFF. For the CDR3, the DNA is TGTGCAAGTCGCTTAGACAGGCCTTTCTCCTACAATGAGCAGTTCTTC.

The J gene is TRBJ1-2, the V gene TRBV30; 9 bases match TRBD1. The ends lost 8 bases at V and 0 bases at J; junction bases unmatched: 4. The CDR3 length is 13 residues. Germline lookup yields CDR1 GTSNPN and CDR2 SVGIG (reference sequence). The CDR3 DNA sequence: TGTGCCGCCACAGGGGGCGCTAACTATGGCTACACCTTC. It translates to CAATGGANYGYTF. Complete variable domain (other parts from reference TRBV30 and TRBJ1-2): SQTIHQWPATLVQPVGSPLSLECTVEGTSNPNLYWYRQAAGRGLQLLFYSVGIGQISSEVPQNLSASRPQDRQFILSSKKLLLSDSGFYLCAATGGANYGYTFGSGTRLTVV.

The CDR3 DNA sequence: TGTGCCAGTAGTTCTAGTCCATCAGGGCACAATCAGCCCCAGCATTTT. This translates into CASSSSPSGHNQPQHF. The rearrangement joins TRBV19 to TRBJ1-5; TRBD1 is a possible D gene (5 bases). This CDR3 spans 16 amino acids. The V and J ends lost 5 bases and 3 bases respectively, with 17 bases between them. Germline V gives CDR1 LNHDA, CDR2 SQIVND (reference sequence).

This chain joins TRBV25-1 and TRBJ1-1; D not resolved. Trimming took off 4 bases at V and 4 bases at J, with 4 bases between the two ends. This CDR3 spans 11 amino acids. The germline V gene encodes CDR1 MGHDK and CDR2 SYGVNS. The CDR3 nucleotides are TGTGCCAGCAGTGGGCTCACTGAAGCTTTCTTT. This gives the protein CASSGLTEAFF.

V is TRBV10-1 and J is TRBJ1-2, with TRBD1 matching 10 bases. Germline assignment: CDR1 WNHNN and CDR2 SYGVQD (reference sequence). The CDR3 spans 15 residues. V trimming: 6 bases; J trimming: 2 bases; junction bases outside the gene matches: 6. The CDR3 sequence is CASRPTGGENYGYTF. CDR3 sequence (DNA): TGCGCCAGCAGGCCGACAGGGGGCGAGAACTATGGCTACACCTTC.

This clone was counted once. This sample also contains other DNA sequences that code for the same CDR3. The chain joins TRBV5-4 to TRBJ1-1; 8 bases match TRBD1. The CDR3 is made up of 14 amino acids. V lost 3 bases to trimming and J lost 5 bases; unmatched junction nucleotides: 6. Germline-derived CDR1 and CDR2 are SGHNT and YYREEE (reference sequence). The CDR3 protein is CASSSGQGRTEAFF. The CDR3 nucleotides read TGTGCCAGCAGCTCCGGACAGGGAAGGACTGAAGCTTTCTTT. Using reference TRBV5-4 and TRBJ1-1 for the parts outside the CDR3, the full variable domain is ETGVTQSPTHLIKTRGQQVTLRCSSQSGHNTVSWYQQALGQGPQFIFQYYREEENGRGNFPPRFSGLQFPNYSSELNVNALELDDSALYLCASSSGQGRTEAFFGQGTRLTVV.